This note documents a single TCR beta chain sequence. Antigen specificity is unknown. The entry originates in a study of response to subunit inactivated influenza vaccine. Using its own MiXCR run on the RT-PCR reads, TCRdb lists one record per CDR3 protein. Of 400,000 to 650,000 distinct CDR3 sequences in the sample, approximately 6.9% were seen once. The CDR3 sequence is 15 residues long. CDR1 and CDR2 (germline): SGHTA, FQGNSA. V lost 5 bases and J lost 4, with 16 bases in between. Study-wide points: Authors suggested each seasonal flu vaccination may recruit only limited numbers of new T cells.

Material: PBMCs from blood, obtained around 25 months after vaccination. This sequence joins TRBV7-2 and TRBJ2-3; possibly TRBD1 for D (6 bases). The clonotype was recovered from a man aged 50-75 years who received an inactivated influenza vaccine. The CDR3 region is CASSPVGAVSDTQYF. The CDR3 coding sequence is TGTGCCAGCAGCCCGGTGGGGGCTGTGTCAGATACGCAGTATTTT.